In this sample, the clone carrying this T cell receptor beta chain turned up a few times. These data belong to a study of technical replicates of blood from several donors. Profiling relied on immunoSEQ multiplex PCR, and the TCRdb table lists in-frame clones only, not all of them. The table shows 11,000 to 15,000 clones, with around 80% occurring only once. V was shortened by 0 bases and J by 3 bases, with 11 bases between the two germline ends. Germline V gives CDR1 MNHEY, CDR2 SVGAGI. The CDR3 is made up of 15 amino acids. This clonotype was sampled from a human donor in good health. J is TRBJ1-1 and V is TRBV6-5; perhaps TRBD1 as D (5 bases). Sample: PBMCs. The chain's CDR3 is CASSYSYPGDTEAFF. The CDR3 DNA sequence: TGTGCCAGCAGTTACTCGTACCCGGGGGACACTGAAGCTTTCTTT.